A single TCR beta chain is shown here with its context. Its antigen is currently not known. Per-base quality was not reported, and no clone a single base away is much larger than it. In this study, focal radiation therapy paired with CTLA-4 blockade (ipilimumab) was tested in patients who had chemo-refractory metastatic non-small-cell lung cancer. Receptor amplification or capture employed the immunoSEQ multiplex PCR assay. The table was pulled from immuneACCESS by TCRdb, which kept in-frame rearrangements only. Such tables lose some clones; where checked, under half of the loss comes from unresolved V genes, and the rest has no known cause. The sample includes fewer than 150,000 clones, with 78% observed a single time. The top ten clones comprise 4.5% to 6.5% of the sample. The entry originates in a study of radiotherapy plus CTLA-4 blockade in lung cancer (dated 2018 in TCRdb). Broadly, across the study: Among the enrolled patients, approximately 18% had an objective response, and less than 40% reached disease control.

Measured from the cysteine to the phenylalanine, the CDR3 is 15 residues long. Left in the record is the CDR3 DNA by itself, 45 bases read in frame from the first base. Deletion took 5 bases off V and 0 bases off J, with a span of 13 bases between the germline ends. CDR1 and CDR2, per the germline V gene, are MDHEN and SYDVKM. Study-wide conclusions, independent of this receptor: After treatment with radiotherapy and ipilimumab, TCR clones that originated in tumors expanded in peripheral blood. Early dynamic changes in blood T cell clones, together with increased serum interferon-beta after radiation, were reported as the strongest predictors of response.

This chain is built from TRBV28 and TRBJ1-2; TRBD1 might be the D gene, on 5 matching bases. The sample consisted of peripheral blood, taken from a patient treated with radiotherapy plus ipilimumab. The clonotype was recovered from a human donor with non-small cell lung cancer who had a partial response to radiotherapy plus ipilimumab. The CDR3 loop reads CASSSSDTPNYGYTF. The sequenced DNA: TGTGCCAGCAGTAGCTCGGACACCCCTAACTATGGCTACACCTTC.